This T cell receptor (beta chain) was retrieved from a study of T-cell memory formation after mild COVID-19. The overall study: Most TCR clusters belonged to a single donor.

TCRdb called the 5' RACE reads again in MiXCR, with one record for every CDR3 protein. Among more than 300,000 distinct CDR3 sequences listed, approximately 14% were seen once. The study's findings and limits: The study found contracting CD4+ clones mainly in CM and EM and contracting CD8+ clones in EMRA.

To note about this clonotype: What it binds is not known.

Trimming stripped 7 bases from V and 1 base from J, with 13 bases between. The germline gives CDR1 SNHLY, CDR2 FYNNEI. The CDR3 is made up of 14 amino acids. The chain carries TRBV2 and TRBJ1-1, with D perhaps matching TRBD1 (6 bases). This receptor was identified in a man younger than 30 who had mild COVID-19 (a few samples of this study predate the infection). Cell type and time point are not known. Sequences were obtained from PBMCs or a T cell subset sorted from them (not recorded which). The CDR3: CASKTGARNTEAFF. CDR3 DNA sequence: TGTGCCAGCAAAACGGGGGCGAGGAACACTGAAGCTTTCTTT.